These 28 T cell receptor beta chains were all obtained from the same sample, sequenced in a study of beta chain features in type 1 diabetes (dated by TCRdb to 2016 to 2018). Study-level results and caveats: Type 1 diabetes patients showed a moderate but significant shortening of TCRB CDR3 length in all four CD4+ subsets.

Their specific antigens are unknown. The library was prepared using the immunoSEQ multiplex PCR assay. The High Capacity cDNA Reverse Transcription Kit was used to reverse transcribe all of the isolated RNA, meaning that expressed TCRB transcripts were what got sequenced. Held by TCRdb, this immuneACCESS table contains in-frame sequences only and omits some clones. Under half of the omission traces to an unresolved V gene where checked; the cause of the rest is unknown. The sample table lists roughly 150,000 clones, roughly 8% of them with a count of one. Approximately 0.5% of the sample is held by the ten biggest clonotypes. What was sequenced was central memory CD4+ T cells from blood. Receptors were obtained from a young man with type 1 diabetes.

This clone was counted only a few times. The rearrangement links TRBV5-1 to TRBJ1-1; the D gene is possibly TRBD1 (5 bases). Trimming shortened V by 4 bases and J by 1 base, and 11 bases separated the two germline ends. CDR3 size: 14 residues. Germline V gene data show CDR1 as SGHRS and CDR2 as YFSETQ. The CDR3 sequence is CASSPGGRNTEAFF. The CDR3, as DNA: TGCGCCAGCAGCCCGGGGGGACGGAACACTGAAGCTTTCTTT.

The rearrangement uses TRBV10-2 and TRBJ2-6; D remains ambiguous. The V and J ends lost 8 bases and 2 bases respectively, with 7 bases between them. Germline CDR1 WSHSY, CDR2 SAAADI. The CDR3 consists of 13 residues. The CDR3 reads CASFQAGANVLTF. DNA of the CDR3: TGCGCCAGCTTCCAGGCTGGGGCCAACGTCCTGACTTTC.

This clone was observed a handful of times. V gene TRBV7-9 combines with J gene TRBJ2-1, with TRBD1 identical over 7 bases. Germline CDR1 is SEHNR and CDR2 is FQNEAQ (reference sequence). The V and J ends lost 1 base and 1 base, in that order; junction bases with no gene match: 7. This CDR3 is 17 amino acids long. In DNA, the CDR3 is TGTGCCAGCAGCTTAGGAGGGGGCTCAAGATCCTACAATGAGCAGTTCTTC. It specifies CASSLGGGSRSYNEQFF.

This clone came up a few times. The chain has TRBV5-6 and TRBJ1-2; TRBD1 matches at 7 bases. V trimming: 4 bases; J trimming: 9 bases; junction bases outside the gene matches: 12. Germline assignment: CDR1 SGHDT and CDR2 YYEEEE. The CDR3 contains 14 residues. This CDR3 reads CASSASTGQESYTF. The CDR3 coding sequence is TGTGCCAGCAGCGCGTCGACAGGGCAAGAGAGCTACACCTTC.

The rearrangement joins TRBV27 to TRBJ2-5; D not resolved. The V end was cut by 2 bases, the J end by 4 bases, with 14 bases between. This CDR3 has 15 amino acids. Germline V gives CDR1 MNHEY, CDR2 SMNVEV (reference sequence). CDR3 sequence reads: CASSLNPTPGETQYF. The CDR3, as DNA: TGTGCCAGCAGTTTAAACCCCACCCCGGGAGAGACCCAGTACTTC.

This clone was observed a handful of times. The sample contains more than one DNA sequence encoding this CDR3. This chain uses TRBV18 with TRBJ2-7, with 10 positions matching TRBD2. The CDR3 contains 13 residues. Germline trimming cut 3 bases from V and 7 bases from J; bases unmatched to any gene: 3. CDR1 is KGHSH and CDR2 is LQKENI in the germline V gene. The CDR3 loop reads CASSPPGLAEQYF. The CDR3 DNA sequence: TGTGCCAGCTCACCCCCGGGACTAGCGGAGCAGTACTTC.

This clone was seen ten or more times. V is TRBV7-2 and J is TRBJ2-1; the D gene is possibly TRBD1 (6 bases). CDR3 length: 14 amino acids. From germline, CDR1 is SGHTA and CDR2 FQGNSA. The V gene lost 7 bases and the J gene lost 1 base, with 11 bases spanning the gap. For the CDR3, the DNA is TGTGCCAGCAACCAACAGGGTTCCTACAATGAGCAGTTCTTC. This gives the protein CASNQQGSYNEQFF.

The genes are TRBV2 and TRBJ2-1, with D possibly being TRBD2 (7 bases). This CDR3 has 16 residues. V was trimmed by 8 bases and J by 8 bases, leaving 25 bases between them. Germline V gene sequence: CDR1 SNHLY, CDR2 FYNNEI. CDR3 loop: CASPAGRKWGGYEQFF. The CDR3 coding sequence is TGTGCCAGCCCTGCCGGTCGAAAGTGGGGGGGCTATGAGCAGTTCTTC. The full variable domain, completed using reference TRBV2 and TRBJ2-1, is EPEVTQTPSHQVTQMGQEVILRCVPISNHLYFYWYRQILGQKVEFLVSFYNNEISEKSEIFDDQFSVERPDGSNFTLKIRSTKLEDSAMYFCASPAGRKWGGYEQFFGPGTRLTVL.

This clone has a handful of counts. The junction differs from germline at one of its ends, possibly a read error. The chain is built from TRBV20-1 and TRBJ2-3; 14 bases fit TRBD2. Germline lookup yields CDR1 DFQATT and CDR2 SNEGSKA (reference sequence). CDR3 length equals 11 residues. The CDR3 here is CSASRLAGGSF. The CDR3 DNA reads TGCAGTGCTAGCAGACTAGCGGGAGGGAGTTTT.

This clone has only a few counts. This chain uses TRBV28 with TRBJ2-3; 7 bases agree with TRBD2. Germline trimming cut 7 bases from V and 0 bases from J; bases unmatched to any gene: 10. The CDR3 totals 16 residues. Looked up from germline, CDR1 is MDHEN and CDR2 is SYDVKM. Written as DNA, the CDR3 is TGTGCCAGCAATGGCGGGAGTAGGTTAAGCACAGATACGCAGTATTTT. Encoded protein: CASNGGSRLSTDTQYF.

The table lists this clone with a few counts. The chain combines TRBV7-2 with TRBJ2-1; tentative D call: TRBD1 (6 bases). CDR3 size: 14 residues. V was shortened by 5 bases and J by 9 bases, with 17 bases between the two germline ends. CDR1 and CDR2 from the germline V gene are SGHTA and FQGNSA. CDR3: CASSPNRVLPEQFF. The CDR3 nucleotides are TGTGCCAGCAGCCCGAACAGGGTCCTGCCTGAGCAGTTCTTC.

J is TRBJ2-7 and V is TRBV27, with TRBD1 as a possible D gene (8 bases). V lost 6 bases and J lost 3, with 15 bases in between. CDR3 length equals 14 residues. In germline, CDR1 is MNHEY, CDR2 SMNVEV (reference sequence). CDR3 sequence: CASRPTGEGYEQYF. CDR3 bases: TGTGCCAGCAGACCGACAGGGGAGGGCTACGAGCAGTACTTC.

This clone was recorded a few times. The V call is TRBV13, the J call TRBJ2-7; 10 nucleotides match TRBD2. Germline CDR1 and CDR2: PRHDT and FYEKMQ (reference sequence). Losses at the gene ends were 2 bases for V and 3 bases for J; bases not matched to a gene: 4. The CDR3 spans 15 residues. In DNA form, the CDR3 reads TGTGCCAGCAGCTTACGGACTAGCGGAAACTACGAGCAGTACTTC. Translated: CASSLRTSGNYEQYF.

This clone was seen more than once but under ten times. V gene TRBV5-1 combines with J gene TRBJ2-1; 8 bases align to TRBD2. Germline lookup yields CDR1 SGHRS and CDR2 YFSETQ. The CDR3 spans 16 residues. Germline trimming cut 3 bases from V and 7 bases from J; bases unmatched to any gene: 12. The CDR3 DNA reads as TGCGCCAGCAGCTGGGGGAGCGGGAGTTTCGAGAATGAGCAGTTCTTC. Residues: CASSWGSGSFENEQFF.

The chain employs TRBV30 and TRBJ1-1, with a tentative D call TRBD1 (6 bases). V shed 5 bases and J shed 5 bases, with 12 bases lying between them. The CDR3 is made up of 12 amino acids. The germline gives CDR1 GTSNPN, CDR2 SVGIG (reference sequence). CDR3 nucleotides: TGTGCCTGGCAGGGGCTAAGAACTGAAGCTTTCTTT. It encodes CAWQGLRTEAFF.

The table lists this clone with a few counts. The chain employs TRBV5-4 and TRBJ2-1; 9 bases are a match to TRBD1. Germline CDR1 is SGHNT and CDR2 is YYREEE (reference sequence). V was pared by 0 bases and J by 2 bases, with 3 bases of the junction left unmatched. CDR3 length: 16 residues. For the CDR3, the DNA is TGTGCCAGCAGCTTGGGACAGGGGGTGGCCTACAATGAGCAGTTCTTC. It specifies CASSLGQGVAYNEQFF.

Worth noting for this clone: The sample contains more than one DNA sequence encoding this CDR3. V gene TRBV15 combines with J gene TRBJ1-6, with a possible D match to TRBD1 (5 bases). Germline V gene sequence: CDR1 LNHNV, CDR2 YYDKDF (reference sequence). V lost 2 bases, J lost 4 bases, and 6 bases lay in between. The CDR3 extends over 14 amino acids. For the CDR3, the DNA is TGTGCCACCAGCAGACAGGGATATAATTCACCCCTCCACTTT. This sequence encodes CATSRQGYNSPLHF.

The rearrangement joins TRBV28 to TRBJ2-7; D is perhaps TRBD2 (6 bases). The CDR3 covers 16 residues. CDR1 is MDHEN and CDR2 is SYDVKM in the germline V gene. V was clipped by 6 bases and J by 2 bases, with 20 bases between them. Written as DNA, the CDR3 is TGTGCCAGCAGAGTGGGGGGAGACAGATCCCCCTACGAGCAGTACTTC. Its protein product is CASRVGGDRSPYEQYF. Combining the CDR3 with reference TRBV28 and TRBJ2-7 gives the whole variable domain DVKVTQSSRYLVKRTGEKVFLECVQDMDHENMFWYRQDPGLGLRLIYFSYDVKMKEKGDIPEGYSVSREKKERFSLILESASTNQTSMYLCASRVGGDRSPYEQYFGPGTRLTVT.

V gene TRBV19 combines with J gene TRBJ2-1; possible D gene TRBD1, 6 bases. Trimming cost V 1 base and J 6 bases, with 13 bases left between them. CDR3 length equals 15 residues. Germline values: CDR1 LNHDA, CDR2 SQIVND (reference sequence). CDR3 nucleotides: TGTGCCAGTAGTATAGCCCTTGGACAGCTCAATGAGCAGTTCTTC. Translating gives CASSIALGQLNEQFF.

This chain joins TRBV15 and TRBJ1-1; TRBD1 matches at 8 bases. There are 15 residues in the CDR3. Germline V gives CDR1 LNHNV, CDR2 YYDKDF (reference sequence). Trimming took 6 bases from V and 4 from J; bases not matched to a gene: 10. CDR3 sequence reads: CATRPNRGKSTEAFF. CDR3 DNA: TGTGCCACCAGGCCGAACAGGGGGAAGAGCACTGAAGCTTTCTTT.

This clone was counted many times. The gene calls are TRBV27 and TRBJ1-5; D is possibly TRBD1 (6 bases). Trimming took off 6 bases at V and 3 bases at J, with 12 bases between the two ends. The CDR3 covers 14 residues. The germline V gene encodes CDR1 MNHEY and CDR2 SMNVEV (reference sequence). The CDR3 reads CASSSDRNNQPQHF. Here the CDR3 DNA reads TGTGCCAGCAGCTCCGACAGGAACAATCAGCCCCAGCATTTT.

The chain uses TRBV11-2 and TRBJ2-7, with 7 bases that match TRBD1. The V gene's germline CDR1 is SGHAT and CDR2 FQNNGV. CDR3 length equals 14 residues. V lost 5 bases to trimming and J lost 5 bases; unmatched junction nucleotides: 9. CDR3 in DNA: TGTGCCAGCAGCCAACAACAGGGGTCCCACGAGCAGTACTTC. Its protein product is CASSQQQGSHEQYF.

The chain couples TRBV29-1 to TRBJ2-7; 10 bases are a match to TRBD2. The germline CDR1 and CDR2 sequences are SQVTM and ANQGSEA. Germline trimming cut 6 bases from V and 4 bases from J; bases unmatched to any gene: 6. This CDR3 is built from 13 residues. DNA of the CDR3: TGCAGCGTAGCGACTAGCGGGTCGTACGAGCAGTACTTC. Encoded protein: CSVATSGSYEQYF.

This clone came up a few times. The chain is built from TRBV7-2 and TRBJ2-1; 11 nucleotides match TRBD2. The ends lost 1 base at V and 7 bases at J; junction bases unmatched: 6. Germline V gene sequence: CDR1 SGHTA, CDR2 FQGNSA. The CDR3 totals 16 residues. The CDR3 sequence: CASSLVPSGGQNEQFF. Written as DNA, the CDR3 is TGTGCCAGCAGCTTAGTCCCTAGCGGGGGGCAAAATGAGCAGTTCTTC.

This clone came up a few times. The V and J genes are TRBV7-9 and TRBJ1-5, with no clear D. The CDR3 consists of 16 residues. The V gene lost 4 bases and the J gene lost 4 bases, with 17 bases spanning the gap. The V gene's germline CDR1 is SEHNR and CDR2 FQNEAQ (reference sequence). The CDR3 protein is CASSSMVLGGNQPQHF. As DNA, the CDR3 is TGTGCCAGCAGCTCGATGGTACTCGGAGGGAATCAGCCCCAGCATTTT. Full variable domain (outside the CDR3, taken from reference TRBV7-9 and TRBJ1-5): DTGVSQNPRHKITKRGQNVTFRCDPISEHNRLYWYRQTLGQGPEFLTYFQNEAQLEKSRLLSDRFSAERPKGSFSTLEIQRTEQGDSAMYLCASSSMVLGGNQPQHFGDGTRLSIL.

The chain has TRBV4-2 and TRBJ2-3; no firm D call. The CDR3 consists of 17 residues. Between the trimmed V and J ends, which lost 3 bases and 4 bases, there was a span of 20 bases. The germline V gene has CDR1 LGHNA and CDR2 YNFKEQ. CDR3 loop: CASSHADLYGSSDTQYF. The CDR3 DNA reads TGTGCCAGCAGCCACGCCGATCTATACGGTTCATCAGATACGCAGTATTTT.

This clone was counted only a few times. The gene calls are TRBV18 and TRBJ2-5; 9 positions match TRBD1. The V gene's germline CDR1 is KGHSH and CDR2 LQKENI. The J segment lost 5 bases and the V segment lost 5 bases, leaving 6 bases of the junction unmatched. The CDR3 totals 14 residues. CDR3 sequence reads: CASSAQGAGETQYF. CDR3 sequence (DNA): TGTGCCAGCTCAGCACAGGGGGCCGGGGAGACCCAGTACTTC.

The rearrangement joins TRBV11-2 to TRBJ2-3, with D possibly being TRBD1 (5 bases). V was shortened by 5 bases and J by 3 bases, with 15 bases between the two germline ends. The CDR3 extends over 15 amino acids. Looked up from germline, CDR1 is SGHAT and CDR2 is FQNNGV. The CDR3 sequence is CASSPGYLRTDTQYF. The CDR3 nucleotides are TGTGCCAGCAGCCCAGGGTACCTCCGGACAGATACGCAGTATTTT.